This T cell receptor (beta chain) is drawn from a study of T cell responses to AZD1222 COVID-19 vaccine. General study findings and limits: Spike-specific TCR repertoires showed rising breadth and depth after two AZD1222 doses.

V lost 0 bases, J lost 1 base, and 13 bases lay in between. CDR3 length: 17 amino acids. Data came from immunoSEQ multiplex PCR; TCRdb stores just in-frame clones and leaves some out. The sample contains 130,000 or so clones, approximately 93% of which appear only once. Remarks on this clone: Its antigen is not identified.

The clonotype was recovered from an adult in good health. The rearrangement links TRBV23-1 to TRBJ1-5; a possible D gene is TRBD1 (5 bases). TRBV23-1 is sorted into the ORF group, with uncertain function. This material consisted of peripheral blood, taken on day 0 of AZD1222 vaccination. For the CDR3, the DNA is TGCGCCAGCAGTCAATCAGCCAGCCGGGGGAGCAATCAGCCCCAGCATTTT. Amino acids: CASSQSASRGSNQPQHF.